This T cell receptor beta chain stems from a study of blood T cell repertoires in COVID-19. For the study at large: Material from acute and convalescent COVID-19 was sourced from the United States, Italy and Spain. T cells, B-cell-depleted T cells, or PBMCs supplied cDNA or gDNA.

The CDR3 extends over 15 amino acids. V lost 2 bases and J lost 4, with 14 bases in between. Germline CDR1 reads GTSNPN; CDR2 reads SVGIG (reference sequence). Libraries were prepared by immunoSEQ multiplex PCR; TCRdb keeps only in-frame clonotypes and omits some of them. The sample includes roughly 58,000 clones, 60% to 85% seen only once; the top ten take over 20%. The chain links TRBV30 to TRBJ1-4, with D possibly TRBD1 on 6 matching bases. This receptor was identified in a man aged 45 to 65 with active or convalescent COVID-19. Source material: peripheral blood. The CDR3 bases are TGTGCCTGGAGTAGATCCGGGACAAGTAATGAAAAACTGTTTTTT. Protein product: CAWSRSGTSNEKLFF.